The 22 T cell receptor beta chains below come from one sample, sequenced in a study of blood T cell repertoires in COVID-19. TCRdb's table, derived via immunoSEQ multiplex PCR, lists solely in-frame clones and lacks some. This sample has about 89,000 clones; about 80% occur once, and the top ten carry under 25%. Material: peripheral blood. Receptors were obtained from an elderly woman with acute or convalescent COVID-19.

J is TRBJ2-2 and V is TRBV5-1; D unclear. This CDR3 contains 16 residues. In germline, CDR1 is SGHRS, CDR2 YFSETQ. Trimming took off 0 bases at V and 7 bases at J, with 16 bases between the two ends. The DNA of the CDR3 is TGCGCCAGCAGCTTGGCACTAATCCAGTCGGGCGGGGAGCTGTTTTTT. It encodes CASSLALIQSGGELFF.

The rearrangement uses TRBV10-2 and TRBJ1-6; TRBD1 matches 7 bases. Germline V lookup: CDR1 WSHSY, CDR2 SAAADI. Trimming took 7 bases from V and 7 from J; bases not matched to a gene: 7. The CDR3 consists of 14 residues. CDR3 nucleotide sequence: TGCGCCAGCAACAAAGGACAGGACAATTCACCCCTCCACTTT. As protein: CASNKGQDNSPLHF.

The gene calls are TRBV15 and TRBJ2-7, with 10 bases lining up with TRBD1. The CDR3 sequence is 16 residues long. The junction had 11 bases not matched to a gene; V was cut back by 6 bases and J by 3 bases. Germline assignment: CDR1 LNHNV and CDR2 YYDKDF (reference sequence). CDR3 in amino acids: CATRDRGDGGSYEQYF. Written as DNA, the CDR3 is TGTGCCACCAGGGACAGGGGGGATGGCGGGAGCTACGAGCAGTACTTC.

The chain combines TRBV19 with TRBJ1-1, with 9 bases matching TRBD1. Trimming took 7 bases from V and 4 from J; bases not matched to a gene: 16. This CDR3 is built from 17 residues. Germline lookup yields CDR1 LNHDA and CDR2 SQIVND (reference sequence). The CDR3 reads CASTIFPRQGGVTEAFF. The DNA for the CDR3 is TGTGCCAGTACCATATTCCCCAGACAGGGGGGGGTCACTGAAGCTTTCTTT.

This chain connects TRBV18 to TRBJ2-7, with a possible D match to TRBD1 (6 bases). This CDR3 comprises 14 residues. The germline V and J ends were trimmed by 4 bases and 3 bases, with 13 bases remaining between them. Looked up from germline, CDR1 is KGHSH and CDR2 is LQKENI. The chain's CDR3 is CASSLSGQYYEQYF. In DNA, the CDR3 is TGTGCCAGCTCACTTTCAGGACAGTACTACGAGCAGTACTTC.

For the CDR3, the DNA is TGTGCCAGCAGTGACCCCCGAGCCAAAAACATTCAGTACTTC. Translation: CASSDPRAKNIQYF. This chain connects TRBV2 to TRBJ2-4; D is unresolved. Trimming left V 3 bases short and J 0 bases short, with 6 bases between. CDR3 length: 14 residues. Germline values: CDR1 SNHLY, CDR2 FYNNEI.

The J gene is TRBJ2-2, the V gene TRBV12-5; 8 nucleotides align to TRBD2. Trimming removed 4 bases from V and 5 bases from J; junction bases left unmatched: 6. In germline, CDR1 is LGHNT, CDR2 FRNRAP. CDR3 length: 15 amino acids. This CDR3 reads CASGSGGARTGELFF. In nucleotides, the CDR3 is TGTGCTAGTGGTTCCGGGGGGGCAAGGACCGGGGAGCTGTTTTTT. Filled out from reference TRBV12-5 and TRBJ2-2, the complete variable domain reads DARVTQTPRHKVTEMGQEVTMRCQPILGHNTVFWYRQTMMQGLELLAYFRNRAPLDDSGMPKDRFSAEMPDATLATLKIQPSEPRDSAVYFCASGSGGARTGELFFGEGSRLTVL.

V and J are TRBV4-1 and TRBJ2-1, with D possibly TRBD2 on 6 matching bases. This CDR3 is built from 15 residues. The V gene's germline CDR1 is MGHRA and CDR2 YSYEKL. Trimming took off 0 bases at V and 3 bases at J, with 9 bases between the two ends. Here the CDR3 DNA reads TGCGCCAGCAGCCAAGACGGGAGCGGCTACAATGAGCAGTTCTTC. This gives the protein CASSQDGSGYNEQFF.

The chain recombines TRBV5-5 with TRBJ2-5; 9 bases align to TRBD2. J was trimmed by 3 bases and V by 1 base; bases with no gene match: 7. The CDR3 runs 16 residues. Germline V CDR1 and CDR2: SGHKS, YYEKEE (reference sequence). The chain's CDR3 is CASSLSWRGGKETQYF. The DNA for the CDR3 is TGTGCCAGCAGCTTGTCGTGGCGGGGGGGCAAAGAGACCCAGTACTTC.

The gene calls are TRBV18 and TRBJ1-1; the match to TRBD1 covers 7 bases. The CDR3 length is 13 residues. Looked up from germline, CDR1 is KGHSH and CDR2 is LQKENI. V trimming: 10 bases; J trimming: 3 bases; junction bases outside the gene matches: 8. The CDR3 is CATKQGLDTEAFF. The CDR3 DNA reads as TGTGCCACCAAACAGGGGCTAGACACTGAAGCTTTCTTT.

This chain links TRBV18 with TRBJ1-2; D is uncertain. Germline assignment: CDR1 KGHSH and CDR2 LQKENI. CDR3 length: 16 residues. V was clipped by 1 base and J by 4 bases, with 16 bases between them. The CDR3 DNA reads as TGTGCCAGCTCACCACGGACTACGGGTGAGGGCTATGGCTACACCTTC. Translated, it gives CASSPRTTGEGYGYTF.

The V call is TRBV3-1 (or the pseudogene TRBV3-2), the J call TRBJ1-2, with D tentatively TRBD1 (5 bases). With 0 bases removed from V and 8 bases from J, the gap between germline ends came to 16 bases. The CDR3 spans 15 residues. Germline V gives CDR1 LGHDT, CDR2 YNNKEL (reference sequence). CDR3 coding DNA: TGTGCCAGCAGCCAAGATAAATTTCACGGGGGAGGCTACACCTTC. Translation gives CASSQDKFHGGGYTF.

The chain joins TRBV7-9 to TRBJ2-7, with 9 bases lining up with TRBD1. V lost 3 bases, J lost 3 bases, and 9 bases stayed unmatched. Germline-derived CDR1 and CDR2 are SEHNR and FQNEAQ (reference sequence). The CDR3 sequence is 16 residues long. CDR3 residues: CASSLLPPGQGYEQYF. The CDR3 nucleotides are TGTGCCAGCAGCTTGCTACCACCGGGACAGGGCTACGAGCAGTACTTC.

The gene calls are TRBV7-2 and TRBJ2-3, with TRBD1 matching over 9 bases. Trimming at V came to 2 bases and at J to 13 bases, leaving 7 bases not matched to a gene. CDR1 is SGHTA and CDR2 is FQGNSA in the germline V gene. The CDR3 has 13 amino acids. CDR3 bases: TGTGCCAGCAGCTTATACGGGGGACAGGGAGAGTATTTT. Protein: CASSLYGGQGEYF.

This clone has only one observation. The chain carries TRBV11-2 and TRBJ2-2; 8 nucleotides agree with TRBD1. Germline values: CDR1 SGHAT, CDR2 FQNNGV. The junction had 3 bases not matched to a gene; V was cut back by 5 bases and J by 1 base. There are 15 residues in the CDR3. The chain's CDR3 is CASSRTGRNTGELFF. The CDR3 coding sequence is TGTGCCAGCAGCCGGACAGGGAGGAACACCGGGGAGCTGTTTTTT.

J is TRBJ1-4 and V is TRBV5-1, with D tentatively TRBD1 (5 bases). The CDR3 spans 12 residues. CDR1 is SGHRS and CDR2 is YFSETQ in the germline V gene. Deletions cut 4 bases from V and 8 bases from J, with 9 bases between. The CDR3, as DNA: TGCGCCAGCAGCGTTGGGGGGGAAAAACTGTTTTTT. Its translation is CASSVGGEKLFF.

V usage is TRBV3-1 (or the pseudogene TRBV3-2) and J usage is TRBJ2-5; maybe TRBD1 (6 bases). In germline, CDR1 is LGHDT, CDR2 YNNKEL (reference sequence). There are 14 residues in the CDR3. V lost 4 bases, J lost 5 bases, and 14 bases lay in between. CDR3 sequence: CASSLWTDRETQYF. In DNA form, the CDR3 reads TGTGCCAGCAGCCTCTGGACAGATAGGGAGACCCAGTACTTC.

This clone was observed once. The chain combines TRBV18 with TRBJ1-6, with D perhaps matching TRBD1 (6 bases). Per germline, CDR1 KGHSH and CDR2 LQKENI. Between the trimmed V and J ends, which lost 2 bases and 5 bases, there was a span of 10 bases. This CDR3 region has 15 residues. CDR3 protein: CASSPYRENNSPLHF. CDR3 DNA sequence: TGTGCCAGCTCACCATACAGGGAAAATAATTCACCCCTCCACTTT.

This chain links TRBV6-5 with TRBJ2-2, with a tentative D call TRBD2 (7 bases). The CDR3 consists of 15 residues. Trimming shortened V by 7 bases and J by 3 bases, and 15 bases separated the two germline ends. Germline V gene lookup returns CDR1 MNHEY and CDR2 SVGAGI. CDR3 amino acids: CASKGGQGDTGELFF. CDR3 sequence (DNA): TGTGCCAGCAAGGGGGGGCAGGGTGACACCGGGGAGCTGTTTTTT.

The rearrangement joins TRBV19 to TRBJ1-1; tentative D call: TRBD1 (5 bases). CDR3 length: 15 residues. Germline V CDR1 and CDR2: LNHDA, SQIVND (reference sequence). The V end was cut by 3 bases, the J end by 4 bases, with 15 bases between. The CDR3 DNA reads as TGTGCCAGTAGTATTCGGTCACGGGGGATCACTGAAGCTTTCTTT. Protein: CASSIRSRGITEAFF.

This sequence joins TRBV20-1 and TRBJ1-6; D gene uncertain. CDR1 DFQATT and CDR2 SNEGSKA come from the germline V gene (reference sequence). V lost 3 bases, J lost 13 bases, and 10 bases lay in between. There are 11 residues in the CDR3. CDR3 protein: CSASEGRPLHF. CDR3 DNA sequence: TGCAGTGCTAGCGAAGGGAGGCCCCTCCACTTT.

This chain joins TRBV2 and TRBJ2-2; D is uncertain. V gave up 8 bases and J gave up 3 bases, with 13 bases separating them. CDR1 is SNHLY, CDR2 FYNNEI, per germline. This CDR3 comprises 14 residues. The CDR3 sequence is CASASDADTGELFF. CDR3 nucleotides: TGTGCCAGCGCGTCGGATGCGGACACCGGGGAGCTGTTTTTT.